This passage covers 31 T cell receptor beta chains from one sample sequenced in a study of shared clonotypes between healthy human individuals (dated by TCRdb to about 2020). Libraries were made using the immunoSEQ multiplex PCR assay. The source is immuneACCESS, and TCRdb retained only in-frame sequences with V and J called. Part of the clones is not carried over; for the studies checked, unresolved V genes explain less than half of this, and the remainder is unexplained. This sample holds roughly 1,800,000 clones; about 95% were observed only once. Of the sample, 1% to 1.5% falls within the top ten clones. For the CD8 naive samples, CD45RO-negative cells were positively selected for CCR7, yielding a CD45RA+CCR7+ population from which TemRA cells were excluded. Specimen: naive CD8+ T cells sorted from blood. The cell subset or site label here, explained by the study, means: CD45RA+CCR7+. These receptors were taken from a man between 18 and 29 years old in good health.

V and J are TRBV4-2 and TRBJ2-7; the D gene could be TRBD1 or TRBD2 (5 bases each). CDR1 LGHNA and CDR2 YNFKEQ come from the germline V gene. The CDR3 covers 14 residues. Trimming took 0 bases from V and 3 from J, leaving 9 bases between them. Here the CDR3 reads CASSQEQEVYEQYF. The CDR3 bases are TGTGCCAGCAGCCAAGAACAGGAGGTCTACGAGCAGTACTTC.

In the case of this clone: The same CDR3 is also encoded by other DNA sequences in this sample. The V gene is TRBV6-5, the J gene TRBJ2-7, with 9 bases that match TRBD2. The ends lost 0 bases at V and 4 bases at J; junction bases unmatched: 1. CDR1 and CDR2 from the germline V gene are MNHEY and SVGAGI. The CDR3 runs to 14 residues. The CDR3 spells CASSYSRGGYEQYF. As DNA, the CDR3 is TGTGCCAGCAGTTACTCGCGGGGGGGGTACGAGCAGTACTTC.

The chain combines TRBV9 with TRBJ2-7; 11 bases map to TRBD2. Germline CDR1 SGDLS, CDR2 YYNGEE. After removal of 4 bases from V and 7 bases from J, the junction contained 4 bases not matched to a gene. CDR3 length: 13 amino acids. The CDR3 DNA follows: TGTGCCAGCAGCCCGGGACTAGCGGTAGAGCAGTACTTC. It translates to CASSPGLAVEQYF.

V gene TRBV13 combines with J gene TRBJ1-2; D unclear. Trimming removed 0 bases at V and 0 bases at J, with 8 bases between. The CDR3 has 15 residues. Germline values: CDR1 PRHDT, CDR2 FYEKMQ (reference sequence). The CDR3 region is CASSLGSGSNYGYTF. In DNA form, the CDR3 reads TGTGCCAGCAGCTTAGGGTCTGGTTCTAACTATGGCTACACCTTC.

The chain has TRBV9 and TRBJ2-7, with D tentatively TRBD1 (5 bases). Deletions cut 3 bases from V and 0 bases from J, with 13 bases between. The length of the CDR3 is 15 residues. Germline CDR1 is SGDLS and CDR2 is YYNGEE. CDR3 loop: CASSGPLDSSYEQYF. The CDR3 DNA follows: TGTGCCAGCAGCGGGCCCCTTGACAGCTCCTACGAGCAGTACTTC.

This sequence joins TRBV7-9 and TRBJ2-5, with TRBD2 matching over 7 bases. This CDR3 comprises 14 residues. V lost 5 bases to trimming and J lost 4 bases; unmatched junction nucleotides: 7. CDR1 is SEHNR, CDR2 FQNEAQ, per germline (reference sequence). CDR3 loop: CASSPGGGGETQYF. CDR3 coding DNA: TGTGCCAGCAGCCCTGGGGGGGGAGGAGAGACCCAGTACTTC. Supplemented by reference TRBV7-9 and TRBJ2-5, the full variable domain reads DTGVSQNPRHKITKRGQNVTFRCDPISEHNRLYWYRQTLGQGPEFLTYFQNEAQLEKSRLLSDRFSAERPKGSFSTLEIQRTEQGDSAMYLCASSPGGGGETQYFGPGTRLLVL.

The CDR3 coding sequence is TGTGCCAGCAGTTACTCGAGAATGCAGGGCCACGAGCAGTACTTC. Encoded protein: CASSYSRMQGHEQYF. This chain joins TRBV6-6 and TRBJ2-7; perhaps TRBD1 as D (5 bases). The germline V gene encodes CDR1 MNHNY and CDR2 SVGAGI (reference sequence). Trimming shortened V by 0 bases and J by 5 bases, and 14 bases separated the two germline ends. CDR3 size: 15 residues.

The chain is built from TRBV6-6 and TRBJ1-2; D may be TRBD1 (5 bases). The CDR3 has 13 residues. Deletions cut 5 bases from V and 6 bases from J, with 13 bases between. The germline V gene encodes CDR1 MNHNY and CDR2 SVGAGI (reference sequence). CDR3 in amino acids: CASSIQGTNGYTF. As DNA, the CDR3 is TGTGCCAGCAGTATTCAGGGTACCAATGGCTACACCTTC.

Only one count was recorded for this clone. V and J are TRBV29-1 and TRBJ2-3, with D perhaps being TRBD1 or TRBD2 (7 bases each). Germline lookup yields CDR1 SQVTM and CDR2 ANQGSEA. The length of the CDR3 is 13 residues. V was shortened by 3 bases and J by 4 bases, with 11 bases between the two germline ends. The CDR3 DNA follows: TGCAGCGTTGAGACAGGGAGGGCAGATACGCAGTATTTT. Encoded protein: CSVETGRADTQYF.

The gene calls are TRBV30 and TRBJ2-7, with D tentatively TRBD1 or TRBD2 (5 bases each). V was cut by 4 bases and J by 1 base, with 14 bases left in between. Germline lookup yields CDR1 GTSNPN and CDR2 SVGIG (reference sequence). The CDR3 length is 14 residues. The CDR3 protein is CAWNRGVGSYEQYF. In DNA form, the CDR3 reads TGTGCCTGGAACAGAGGGGTGGGTTCCTACGAGCAGTACTTC.

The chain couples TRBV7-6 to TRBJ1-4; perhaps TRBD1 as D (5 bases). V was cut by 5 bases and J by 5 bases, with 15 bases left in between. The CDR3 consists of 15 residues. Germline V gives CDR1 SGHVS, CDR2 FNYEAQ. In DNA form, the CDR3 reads TGTGCCAGCAGCCCCCTTGACAGTCGAAATGAAAAACTGTTTTTT. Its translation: CASSPLDSRNEKLFF.

CDR3 nucleotides: TGTGCCAGCAGCTTGGCAACTAACACAGGGGGCCCCTACAATGAGCAGTTCTTC. Amino acids: CASSLATNTGGPYNEQFF. This chain joins TRBV7-9 and TRBJ2-1; 9 bases are shared with TRBD1. Germline values: CDR1 SEHNR, CDR2 FQNEAQ (reference sequence). CDR3 length: 18 residues. V was clipped by 3 bases and J by 2 bases; unmatched bases: 11. The full variable domain, its missing parts supplied by reference TRBV7-9 and TRBJ2-1, is DTGVSQNPRHKITKRGQNVTFRCDPISEHNRLYWYRQTLGQGPEFLTYFQNEAQLEKSRLLSDRFSAERPKGSFSTLEIQRTEQGDSAMYLCASSLATNTGGPYNEQFFGPGTRLTVL.

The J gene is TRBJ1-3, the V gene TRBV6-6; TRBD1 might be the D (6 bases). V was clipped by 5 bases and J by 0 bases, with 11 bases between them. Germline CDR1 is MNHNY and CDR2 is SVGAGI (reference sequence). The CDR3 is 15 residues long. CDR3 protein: CASSQQGYSGNTIYF. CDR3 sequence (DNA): TGTGCCAGCAGTCAACAGGGCTACTCTGGAAACACCATATATTTT.

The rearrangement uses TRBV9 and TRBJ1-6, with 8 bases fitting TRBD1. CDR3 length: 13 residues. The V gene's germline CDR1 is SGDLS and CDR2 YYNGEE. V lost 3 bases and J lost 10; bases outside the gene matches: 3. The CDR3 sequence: CASSGTGWSPLHF. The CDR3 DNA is TGTGCCAGCAGCGGGACAGGGTGGTCACCCCTCCACTTT.

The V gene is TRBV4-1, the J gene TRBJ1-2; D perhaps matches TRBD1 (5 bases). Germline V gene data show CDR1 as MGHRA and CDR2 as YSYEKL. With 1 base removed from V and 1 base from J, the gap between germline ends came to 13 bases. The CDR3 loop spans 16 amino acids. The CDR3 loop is CASSQALQGLNYGYTF. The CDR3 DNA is TGCGCCAGCAGCCAAGCCCTGCAGGGTCTTAACTATGGCTACACCTTC.

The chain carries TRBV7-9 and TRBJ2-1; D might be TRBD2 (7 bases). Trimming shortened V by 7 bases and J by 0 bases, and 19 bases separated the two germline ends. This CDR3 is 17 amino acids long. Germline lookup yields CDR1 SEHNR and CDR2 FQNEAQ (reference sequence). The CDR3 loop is CASTRGGDASSYNEQFF. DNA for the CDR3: TGTGCCAGCACCAGAGGGGGGGACGCAAGCTCCTACAATGAGCAGTTCTTC.

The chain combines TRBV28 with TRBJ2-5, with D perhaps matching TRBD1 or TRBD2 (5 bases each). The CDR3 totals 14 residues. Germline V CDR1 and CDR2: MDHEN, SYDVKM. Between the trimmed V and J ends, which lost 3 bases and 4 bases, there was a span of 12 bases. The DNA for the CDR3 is TGTGCCAGCAGTTTGGCCCGGGGACGAGAGACCCAGTACTTC. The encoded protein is CASSLARGRETQYF.

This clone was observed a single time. The CDR3 spells CASSFLEGILDGYTF. The CDR3, as DNA: TGCGCCAGCAGCTTTTTGGAGGGGATACTGGATGGCTACACCTTC. The gene calls are TRBV5-1 and TRBJ1-2, with D tentatively TRBD1 (5 bases). Germline lookup yields CDR1 SGHRS and CDR2 YFSETQ. The V gene lost 2 bases and the J gene lost 6 bases, with 17 bases spanning the gap. This CDR3 contains 15 residues.

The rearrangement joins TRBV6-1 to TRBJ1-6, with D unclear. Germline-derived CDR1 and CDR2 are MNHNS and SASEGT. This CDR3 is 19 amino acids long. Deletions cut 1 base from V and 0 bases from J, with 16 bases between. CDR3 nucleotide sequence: TGTGCCAGCAGTGAAGTCGAGAGGGCACGCCGCTCCTATAATTCACCCCTCCACTTT. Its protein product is CASSEVERARRSYNSPLHF.

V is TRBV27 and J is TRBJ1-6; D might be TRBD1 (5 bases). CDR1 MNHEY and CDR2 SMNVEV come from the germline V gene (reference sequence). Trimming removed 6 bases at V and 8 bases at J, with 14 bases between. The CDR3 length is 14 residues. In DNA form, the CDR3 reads TGTGCCAGCAGGCTGGGACTGGGATATTCACCCCTCCACTTT. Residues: CASRLGLGYSPLHF.

CDR3 bases: TGTGCCATCAGTGAGGACAGGGGGACCGCCGGGGAGCTGTTTTTT. Translating gives CAISEDRGTAGELFF. The chain recombines TRBV10-3 with TRBJ2-2, with 9 bases matching TRBD1. Germline V CDR1 and CDR2: ENHRY, SYGVKD. The junction had 4 bases not matched to a gene; V was cut back by 2 bases and J by 6 bases. This CDR3 comprises 15 residues.

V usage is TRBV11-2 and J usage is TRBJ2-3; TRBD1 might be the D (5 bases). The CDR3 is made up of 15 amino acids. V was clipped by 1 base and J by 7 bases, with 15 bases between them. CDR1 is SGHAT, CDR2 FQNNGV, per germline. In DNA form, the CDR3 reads TGTGCCAGCAGCTTAGTACCCCAGGGCCGAAATACGCAGTATTTT. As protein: CASSLVPQGRNTQYF.

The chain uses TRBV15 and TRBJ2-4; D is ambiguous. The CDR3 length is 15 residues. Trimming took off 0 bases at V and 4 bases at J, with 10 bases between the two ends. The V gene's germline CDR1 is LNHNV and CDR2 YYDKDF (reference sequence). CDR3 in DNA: TGTGCCACCAGCAGAGACACGGCGGATAAAAACATTCAGTACTTC. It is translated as CATSRDTADKNIQYF.

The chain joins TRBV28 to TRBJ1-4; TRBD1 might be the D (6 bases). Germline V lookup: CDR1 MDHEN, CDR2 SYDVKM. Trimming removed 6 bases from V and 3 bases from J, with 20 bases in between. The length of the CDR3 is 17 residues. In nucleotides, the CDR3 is TGTGCCAGCAGCCACTCTCCCGGACAGCTTCCTAATGAAAAACTGTTTTTT. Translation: CASSHSPGQLPNEKLFF.

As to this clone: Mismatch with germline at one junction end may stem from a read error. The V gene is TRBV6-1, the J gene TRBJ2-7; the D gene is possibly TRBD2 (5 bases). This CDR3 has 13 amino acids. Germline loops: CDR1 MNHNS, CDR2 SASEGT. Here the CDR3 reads CAISGPGIDEQYF. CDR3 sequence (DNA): TGTGCCATCAGTGGTCCGGGAATCGACGAGCAGTACTTC.

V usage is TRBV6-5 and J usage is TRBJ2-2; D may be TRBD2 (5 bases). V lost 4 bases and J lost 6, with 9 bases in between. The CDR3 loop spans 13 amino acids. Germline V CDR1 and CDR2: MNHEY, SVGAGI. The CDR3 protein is CASSLARPGELFF. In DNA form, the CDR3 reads TGTGCCAGCAGTTTAGCGCGTCCCGGGGAGCTGTTTTTT.

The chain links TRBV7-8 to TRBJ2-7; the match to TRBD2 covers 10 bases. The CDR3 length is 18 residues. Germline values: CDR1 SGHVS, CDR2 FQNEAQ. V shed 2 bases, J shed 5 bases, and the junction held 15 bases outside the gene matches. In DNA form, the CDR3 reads TGTGCCAGCAGCTTAAGTGGACTAGCGGAGGCCCAGGGGAACGAGCAGTACTTC. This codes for CASSLSGLAEAQGNEQYF.

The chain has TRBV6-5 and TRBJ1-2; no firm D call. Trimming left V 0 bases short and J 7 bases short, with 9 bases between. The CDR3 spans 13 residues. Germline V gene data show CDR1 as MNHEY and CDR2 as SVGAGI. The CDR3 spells CASSYSQLAGYTF. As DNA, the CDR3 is TGTGCCAGCAGTTACTCCCAGCTGGCTGGCTACACCTTC.

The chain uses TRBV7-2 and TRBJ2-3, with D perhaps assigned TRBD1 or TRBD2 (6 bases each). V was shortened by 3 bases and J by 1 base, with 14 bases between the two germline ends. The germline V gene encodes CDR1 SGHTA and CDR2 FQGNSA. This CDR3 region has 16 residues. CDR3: CASSLQGGRGTDTQYF. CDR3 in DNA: TGTGCCAGCAGCTTGCAAGGGGGGCGCGGCACAGATACGCAGTATTTT.

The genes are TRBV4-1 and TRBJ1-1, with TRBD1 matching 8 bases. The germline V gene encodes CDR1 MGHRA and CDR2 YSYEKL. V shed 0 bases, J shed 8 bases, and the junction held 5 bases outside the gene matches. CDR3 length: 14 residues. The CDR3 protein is CASSQDSRTGEAFF. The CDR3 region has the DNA TGCGCCAGCAGCCAAGATAGTCGGACAGGGGAAGCTTTCTTT.

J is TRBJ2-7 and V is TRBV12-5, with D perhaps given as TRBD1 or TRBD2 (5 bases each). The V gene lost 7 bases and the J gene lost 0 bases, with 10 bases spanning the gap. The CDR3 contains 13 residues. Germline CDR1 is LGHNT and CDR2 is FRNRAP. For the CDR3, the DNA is TGTGCTAGTGCATGGGGGAGCTCCTACGAGCAGTACTTC. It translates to CASAWGSSYEQYF.